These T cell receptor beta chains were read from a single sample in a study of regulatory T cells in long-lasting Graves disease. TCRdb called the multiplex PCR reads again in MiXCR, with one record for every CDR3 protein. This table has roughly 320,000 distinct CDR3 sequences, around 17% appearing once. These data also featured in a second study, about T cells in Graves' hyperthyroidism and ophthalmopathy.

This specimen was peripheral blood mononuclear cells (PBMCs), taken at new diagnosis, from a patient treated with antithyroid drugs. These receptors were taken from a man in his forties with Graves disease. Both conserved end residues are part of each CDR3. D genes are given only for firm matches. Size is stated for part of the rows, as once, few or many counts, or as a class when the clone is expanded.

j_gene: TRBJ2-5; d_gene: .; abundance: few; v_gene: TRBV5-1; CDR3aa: CASSLKGDQETQYF; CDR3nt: TGCGCCAGCAGCTTGAAGGGGGACCAAGAGACCCAGTACTTC
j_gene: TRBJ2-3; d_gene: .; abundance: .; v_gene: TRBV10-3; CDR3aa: CAIGEGGTDTQYF; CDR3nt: TGTGCCATCGGTGAGGGTGGGACAGATACGCAGTATTTT
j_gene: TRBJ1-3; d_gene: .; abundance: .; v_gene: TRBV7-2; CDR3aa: CASSLQSGQPSSVNTIYF; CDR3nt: TGTGCCAGCAGCTTACAAAGCGGACAGCCTAGCTCCGTAAACACCATATATTTT
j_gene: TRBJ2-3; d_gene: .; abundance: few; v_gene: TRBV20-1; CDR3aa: CSASGAGNTDTQYF; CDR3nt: TGCAGTGCTAGTGGGGCGGGGAACACAGATACGCAGTATTTT
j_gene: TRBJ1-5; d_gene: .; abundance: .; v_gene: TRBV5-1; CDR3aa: CASGLGAGKKPQHF; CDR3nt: TGCGCCAGCGGCTTGGGAGCAGGCAAAAAGCCCCAGCATTTT
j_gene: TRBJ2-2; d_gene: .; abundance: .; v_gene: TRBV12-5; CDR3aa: CASGLEYLNTGELFF; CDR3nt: TGTGCTAGTGGTTTGGAATACTTGAACACCGGGGAGCTGTTTTTT
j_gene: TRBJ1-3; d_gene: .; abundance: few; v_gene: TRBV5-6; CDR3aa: CASSLAGVTGNTIYF; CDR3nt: TGTGCCAGCAGCTTGGCCGGGGTAACTGGAAACACCATATATTTT
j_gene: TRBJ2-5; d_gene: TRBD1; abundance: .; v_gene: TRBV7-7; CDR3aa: CASSHTRQGGETQYF; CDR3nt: TGTGCTAGCAGCCACACACGACAGGGGGGGGAGACCCAGTACTTC
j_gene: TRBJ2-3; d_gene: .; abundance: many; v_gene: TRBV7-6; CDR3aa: CASRARATDTQYF; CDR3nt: TGTGCCAGCAGGGCTAGGGCCACAGATACGCAGTATTTT
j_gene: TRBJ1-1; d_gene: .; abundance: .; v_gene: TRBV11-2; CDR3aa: CVSSLRGGNTEAFF; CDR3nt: TGTGTCAGCAGCTTGCGAGGGGGGAACACTGAAGCTTTCTTT
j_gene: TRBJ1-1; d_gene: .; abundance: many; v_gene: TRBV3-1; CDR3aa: CASSTRRRGNTEAFF; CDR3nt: TGTGCCAGCAGCACCCGACGACGGGGGAACACTGAAGCTTTCTTT
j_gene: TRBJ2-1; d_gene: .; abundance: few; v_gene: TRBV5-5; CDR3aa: CASSSGGAYGGEQFF; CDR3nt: TGTGCCAGCAGCTCGGGGGGCGCCTATGGTGGTGAGCAGTTCTTC
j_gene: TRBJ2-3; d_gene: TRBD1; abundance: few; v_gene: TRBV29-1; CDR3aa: CSVEGRDRGRTDTQYF; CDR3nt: TGCAGCGTTGAAGGCCGGGACAGGGGTCGCACAGATACGCAGTATTTT
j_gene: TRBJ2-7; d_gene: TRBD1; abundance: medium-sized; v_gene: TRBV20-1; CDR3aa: CSASGDRVAYEQYF; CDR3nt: TGCAGTGCTAGCGGAGACAGGGTGGCCTACGAGCAGTACTTC
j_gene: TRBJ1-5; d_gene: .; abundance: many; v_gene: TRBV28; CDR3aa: CASSLNPGGLRPQHF; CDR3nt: TGTGCCAGCAGTTTAAACCCAGGTGGGCTGAGGCCCCAGCATTTT
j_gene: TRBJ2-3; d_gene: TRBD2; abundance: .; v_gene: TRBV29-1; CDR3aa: CSVAPASGLITDTQYF; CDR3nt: TGCAGCGTTGCTCCTGCTAGCGGATTAATCACAGATACGCAGTATTTT
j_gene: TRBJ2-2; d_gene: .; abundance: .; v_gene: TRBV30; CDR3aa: CAWSVGGAGELFF; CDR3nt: TGTGCCTGGAGTGTTGGGGGCGCCGGGGAGCTGTTTTTT
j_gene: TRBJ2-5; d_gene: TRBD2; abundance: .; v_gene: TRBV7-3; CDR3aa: CASSLMASGGETQYF; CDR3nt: TGTGCCAGCAGCTTAATGGCTAGCGGGGGGGAGACCCAGTACTTC
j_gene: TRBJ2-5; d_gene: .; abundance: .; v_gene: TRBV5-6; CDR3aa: CASSLGFEKTQYF; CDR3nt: TGTGCCAGCAGCTTGGGGTTCGAGAAGACCCAGTACTTC
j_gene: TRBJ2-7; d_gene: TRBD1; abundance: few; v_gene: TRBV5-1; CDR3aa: CASSEPGQGWNEQYF; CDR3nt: TGCGCCAGCAGCGAACCGGGACAGGGGTGGAACGAGCAGTACTTC
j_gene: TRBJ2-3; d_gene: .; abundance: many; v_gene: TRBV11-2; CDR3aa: CASSLGPAADTQYF; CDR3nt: TGTGCCAGCAGCTTAGGGCCAGCGGCGGATACGCAGTATTTT
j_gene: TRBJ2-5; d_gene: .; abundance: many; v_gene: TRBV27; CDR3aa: CASSPSQHRKETQYF; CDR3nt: TGTGCCAGCAGCCCCTCCCAACATCGTAAGGAGACCCAGTACTTC
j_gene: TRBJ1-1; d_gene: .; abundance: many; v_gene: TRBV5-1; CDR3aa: CASSITIGAGSNTEAFF; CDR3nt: TGCGCCAGCAGCATCACGATTGGGGCAGGATCGAACACTGAAGCTTTCTTT
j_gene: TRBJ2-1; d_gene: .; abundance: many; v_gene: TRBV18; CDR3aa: CASSRDRLTYNEQFF; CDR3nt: TGTGCCAGCTCGCGGGACAGACTTACCTACAATGAGCAGTTCTTC
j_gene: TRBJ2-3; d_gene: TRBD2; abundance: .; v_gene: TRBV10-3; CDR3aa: CAISGRGEGTQYF; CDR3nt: TGTGCCATCAGTGGACGGGGGGAGGGTACGCAGTATTTT
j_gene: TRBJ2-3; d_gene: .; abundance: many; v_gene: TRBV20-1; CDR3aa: CSARWGGPEDTQYF; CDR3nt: TGCAGTGCTAGGTGGGGGGGCCCCGAAGATACGCAGTATTTT
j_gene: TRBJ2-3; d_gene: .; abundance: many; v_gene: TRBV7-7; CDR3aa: CASSLTINTDTQYF; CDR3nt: TGTGCTAGCAGCTTAACAATTAACACAGATACGCAGTATTTT
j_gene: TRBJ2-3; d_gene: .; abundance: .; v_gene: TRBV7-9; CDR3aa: CASSLVWDTSSTDTQYF; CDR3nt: TGTGCCAGCAGCTTAGTGTGGGATACTTCTAGCACAGATACGCAGTATTTT
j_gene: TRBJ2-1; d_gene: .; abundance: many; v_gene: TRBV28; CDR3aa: CANSYHNRDKGKQFF; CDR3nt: TGTGCCAACAGTTACCACAACCGGGACAAAGGGAAGCAGTTCTTC
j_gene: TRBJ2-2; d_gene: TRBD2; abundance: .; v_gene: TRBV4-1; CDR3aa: CASSQTPSSGGNTGELFF; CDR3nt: TGCGCCAGCAGCCAAACACCCTCTAGCGGGGGGAACACCGGGGAGCTGTTTTTT
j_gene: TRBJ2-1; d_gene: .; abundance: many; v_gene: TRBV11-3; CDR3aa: CASSLDLVSSHNEQFF; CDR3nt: TGTGCCAGCAGCTTAGATCTGGTGAGCTCCCACAATGAGCAGTTCTTC
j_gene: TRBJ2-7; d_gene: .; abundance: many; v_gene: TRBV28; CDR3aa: CASSFAGFSYEQYF; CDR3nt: TGTGCCAGCAGTTTTGCGGGTTTTTCCTACGAGCAGTACTTC
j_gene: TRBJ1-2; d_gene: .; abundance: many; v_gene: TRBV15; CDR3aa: CATKKGISYGYTF; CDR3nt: TGTGCCACCAAGAAGGGGATCAGCTATGGCTACACCTTC
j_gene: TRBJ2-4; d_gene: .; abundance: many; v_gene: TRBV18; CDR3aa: CASSPPSRAKNIQYF; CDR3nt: TGTGCCAGCTCACCCCCATCGAGGGCCAAAAACATTCAGTACTTC
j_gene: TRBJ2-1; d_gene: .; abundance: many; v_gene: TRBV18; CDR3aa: CATQGGTYDNEQFF; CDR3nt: TGTGCCACCCAGGGGGGGACGTACGACAATGAGCAGTTCTTC
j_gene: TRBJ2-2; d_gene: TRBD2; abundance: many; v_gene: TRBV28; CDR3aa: CASSLHAGANTGELFF; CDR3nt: TGTGCCAGCAGTTTACACGCGGGGGCGAACACCGGGGAGCTGTTTTTT
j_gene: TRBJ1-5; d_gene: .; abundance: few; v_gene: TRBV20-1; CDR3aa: CSARPGLNQPQHF; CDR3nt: TGCAGTGCTCGGCCCGGCCTCAATCAGCCCCAGCATTTT
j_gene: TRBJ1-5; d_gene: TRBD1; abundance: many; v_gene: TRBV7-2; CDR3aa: CASSLQGQGAVRPQHF; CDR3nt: TGTGCCAGCAGCTTACAGGGACAGGGGGCGGTGAGGCCCCAGCATTTT
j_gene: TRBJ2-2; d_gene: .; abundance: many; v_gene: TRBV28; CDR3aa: CASSLFEGTGELFF; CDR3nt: TGTGCCAGCAGTTTATTCGAGGGGACCGGGGAGCTGTTTTTT
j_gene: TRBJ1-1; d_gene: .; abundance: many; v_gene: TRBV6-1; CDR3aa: CASRGTRDTEAFF; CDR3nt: TGTGCCAGCAGGGGGACCAGAGACACTGAAGCTTTCTTT
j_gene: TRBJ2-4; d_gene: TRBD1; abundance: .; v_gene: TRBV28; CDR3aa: CASSETGGERLAKNIQYF; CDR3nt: TGTGCCAGCAGTGAGACAGGGGGGGAGCGTTTAGCCAAAAACATTCAGTACTTC
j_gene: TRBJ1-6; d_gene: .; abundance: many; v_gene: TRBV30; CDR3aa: CAWSTGFSPLHF; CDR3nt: TGTGCCTGGTCTACAGGGTTTTCACCCCTCCACTTT
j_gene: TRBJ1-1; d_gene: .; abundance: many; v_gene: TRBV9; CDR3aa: CASSARGSLNTEAFF; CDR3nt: TGTGCCAGCAGCGCCCGTGGAAGCCTTAACACTGAAGCTTTCTTT
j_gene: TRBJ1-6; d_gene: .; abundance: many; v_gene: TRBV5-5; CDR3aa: CASSLGQVFSPLHF; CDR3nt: TGTGCCAGCAGCTTGGGACAGGTTTTTTCACCCCTCCACTTT
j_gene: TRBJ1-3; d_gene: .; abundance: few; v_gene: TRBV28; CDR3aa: CASNTRTGVDTIYF; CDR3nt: TGTGCCAGCAACACCCGGACGGGGGTGGACACCATATATTTT
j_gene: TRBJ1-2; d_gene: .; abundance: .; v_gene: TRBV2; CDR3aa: CASSVSGGHYGYTF; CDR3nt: TGTGCCAGCAGTGTTAGTGGGGGGCACTATGGCTACACCTTC
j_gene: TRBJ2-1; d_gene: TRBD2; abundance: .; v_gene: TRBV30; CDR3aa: CAWSIGLANEQFF; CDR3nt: TGTGCCTGGAGTATAGGACTAGCCAATGAGCAGTTCTTC
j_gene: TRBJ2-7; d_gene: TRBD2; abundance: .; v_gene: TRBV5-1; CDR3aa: CASSDGRGGGLEQYF; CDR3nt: TGCGCCAGCAGCGATGGCCGGGGGGGTGGGCTCGAGCAGTACTTC
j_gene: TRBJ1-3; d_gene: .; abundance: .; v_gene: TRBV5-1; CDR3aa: CASSPADSSGNTIYF; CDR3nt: TGCGCCAGCAGCCCGGCCGACAGCTCTGGAAACACCATATATTTT